This TCR beta chain derives from a study of chemoradiotherapy in HPV16-positive cancers. The trim removed 1 base at V and 6 bases at J, leaving 10 bases unmatched. From germline, CDR1 is SGHTA and CDR2 FQGNSA. This CDR3 is 16 amino acids long. Sequencing was performed with immunoSEQ multiplex PCR; in TCRdb, only in-frame clones are kept and a portion is missing. Here the sample spans 25,000 to 30,000 clones, roughly nine tenths being singletons. The gene calls are TRBV7-2 and TRBJ2-7, with 9 bases matching TRBD1. Material: blood, obtained from a patient who underwent chemoradiotherapy. The clonotype comes from a human donor with HPV-associated anogenital cancer. The CDR3 loop is CASSLVVGTGGTEQYF. CDR3 DNA: TGTGCCAGCAGCTTAGTCGTCGGAACAGGGGGCACCGAGCAGTACTTC.